This T cell receptor (beta chain) was sequenced for a study of T-cell reconstitution after alpha-beta-depleted transplantation in children. Study outcomes and limitations: Several patients had high TCRbeta diversity at day 60; it came from surviving recipient T cells and thymic progenitors. The authors attributed T-cell counts and diversity one year after transplant mostly to newly produced T cells. It was reported that alpha-beta T cells came from several hundred expanded graft clones (about two months after transplant).

Germline-derived CDR1 and CDR2 are KGHDR and SFDVKD. The CDR3 covers 15 residues. Trimming removed 6 bases at V and 2 bases at J, with 14 bases between. Comments on this clonotype: Its antigen is undetermined.

A TCRbeta library incorporating unique molecular identifiers was prepared. TCRdb called the PCR reads again in MiXCR, with one record for every CDR3 protein. Altogether hundreds of thousands of distinct CDR3 sequences are present, roughly 25% being singletons, with the ten largest covering around 4.8%. The sequence was obtained from a female patient between 2 and 15 years old who had a stem cell transplant for congenital amegakaryocytic thrombocytopenia, so the T cells may come from the graft donor. The sample was PBMCs, mostly from graft donor cells, taken 360 days after TCRalphabeta/CD19-depleted stem cell transplant. V is TRBV24-1 and J is TRBJ2-3; no clear D. The CDR3 loop reads CATSTHGLPTDTQYF. Here the CDR3 DNA reads TGTGCCACCAGTACCCACGGTCTACCCACAGATACGCAGTATTTT.